Shown below are 21 T cell receptor beta chains from a single sample sequenced in a study of blood T cell repertoires in COVID-19 (dated by TCRdb to the early 2020s). Preparation of the library involved the immunoSEQ multiplex PCR assay. TCRdb mirrors the immuneACCESS table, restricted to in-frame sequences. Some clones are absent from its copies; in checked studies, under half trace to an unresolved V gene, and the reason for the others is unknown. The sample table holds a few hundred thousand clones, of which about nine tenths were seen once. The ten largest clones take up approximately 0.85% of the sample. Sequencing used peripheral blood. These receptors all stem from a woman aged 40 to 49 who had recovered from COVID-19.

This sequence joins TRBV9 and TRBJ1-4, with TRBD1 matching over 7 bases. Germline trimming cut 3 bases from V and 7 bases from J; bases unmatched to any gene: 6. The CDR3 sequence is 14 residues long. Germline V gene sequence: CDR1 SGDLS, CDR2 YYNGEE. In nucleotides, the CDR3 is TGTGCCAGCAGCGCCGACAGGGCCGGTGAAAAACTGTTTTTT. Its translation is CASSADRAGEKLFF.

The chain joins TRBV27 to TRBJ1-2, with D possibly being TRBD1 (6 bases). CDR1 is MNHEY, CDR2 SMNVEV, per germline (reference sequence). V lost 5 bases and J 7 bases, leaving 17 bases between the germline ends. This CDR3 has 14 amino acids. CDR3 bases: TGTGCCAGCAGTCCCAACAGGGCCGGGACTGGCTACACCTTC. This encodes CASSPNRAGTGYTF.

The rearrangement uses TRBV5-3 and TRBJ1-6; TRBD1 matches 10 bases. TRBV5-3 is reported as an ORF; its role is uncertain. The CDR3 is 16 residues long. With V trimmed by 4 bases and J by 8 bases, 9 bases remained unmatched. CDR3 DNA sequence: TGTGCCAGAAGCCCCCGGACAGGGGGGTTATATTCACCCCTCCACTTT. It codes for CARSPRTGGLYSPLHF.

This clone has just one count. The rearrangement joins TRBV29-1 to TRBJ2-7, with 8 bases that match TRBD2. This CDR3 is built from 13 residues. Per the germline V gene, CDR1 is SQVTM and CDR2 is ANQGSEA. The V gene end was trimmed by 5 bases and the J gene end by 2 bases; junction bases not matched to a gene: 5. CDR3 sequence (DNA): TGCAGCGTTCACGGGGGGGAGCCCTACGAGCAGTACTTC. This gives the protein CSVHGGEPYEQYF.

The J gene is TRBJ2-1, the V gene TRBV18; D may be TRBD2 (5 bases). Germline V gene data show CDR1 as KGHSH and CDR2 as LQKENI. This CDR3 spans 14 amino acids. The V and J ends lost 6 bases and 8 bases respectively, with 17 bases between them. CDR3 in amino acids: CASSPRGGADEQFF. As DNA, the CDR3 is TGTGCCAGCTCCCCTCGAGGAGGAGCAGATGAGCAGTTCTTC.

The V and J genes are TRBV19 and TRBJ2-1; the match to TRBD1 covers 7 bases. With 3 bases clipped from V and 2 bases from J, the junction kept 7 bases outside the gene matches. CDR3 length: 16 residues. Germline assignment: CDR1 LNHDA and CDR2 SQIVND (reference sequence). The CDR3, as DNA: TGTGCCAGTAGTATCGGGACAGTTTGGGCCTACAATGAGCAGTTCTTC. Its protein is CASSIGTVWAYNEQFF.

The V and J genes are TRBV10-3 and TRBJ2-1; D may be TRBD2 (5 bases). CDR1 is ENHRY, CDR2 SYGVKD, per germline. V was cut by 4 bases and J by 10 bases, with 14 bases left in between. The CDR3 extends over 13 amino acids. This chain's CDR3 is CAISVDFNGEQFF. The CDR3 bases are TGTGCCATCAGTGTGGACTTTAATGGGGAGCAGTTCTTC.

The chain links TRBV7-8 to TRBJ1-1; 10 bases match TRBD1. V was clipped by 3 bases and J by 1 base; unmatched bases: 2. This CDR3 contains 15 residues. The germline gives CDR1 SGHVS, CDR2 FQNEAQ. CDR3 DNA sequence: TGTGCCAGCAGCTTGGGGACAGGGGCGAACACTGAAGCTTTCTTT. Residues: CASSLGTGANTEAFF.

The table lists this clone with a count of one. The gene calls are TRBV28 and TRBJ1-4; D is uncertain. This CDR3 has 12 amino acids. Germline V gene sequence: CDR1 MDHEN, CDR2 SYDVKM. V gave up 6 bases and J gave up 12 bases, with 14 bases separating them. The DNA for the CDR3 is TGTGCCAGCAGCCCCCGAGCAGGCGAACTGTTTTTT. This codes for CASSPRAGELFF.

The CDR3 sequence: CASRTGQGAGEQYF. The CDR3 nucleotides are TGTGCCAGCAGAACCGGACAGGGGGCGGGGGAGCAGTACTTC. The chain uses TRBV27 and TRBJ2-7; TRBD1 aligns across 11 bases. Trimming cost V 6 bases and J 7 bases; bases outside gene matches: 8. This CDR3 is 14 amino acids long. Germline CDR1 reads MNHEY; CDR2 reads SMNVEV (reference sequence).

The chain couples TRBV11-2 to TRBJ1-2; 9 nucleotides align to TRBD1. The CDR3 is 14 residues long. Unmatched junction bases numbered 7, after V lost 3 bases and J lost 8 bases. Germline CDR1 reads SGHAT; CDR2 reads FQNNGV. The CDR3 DNA sequence: TGTGCCAGCAGCTTCCCGGGACAGGGTTCGGGCTACACCTTC. This codes for CASSFPGQGSGYTF.

The rearrangement uses TRBV10-2 and TRBJ2-1; 7 bases line up with TRBD2. The junction had 2 bases not matched to a gene; V was cut back by 4 bases and J by 5 bases. CDR1 is WSHSY and CDR2 is SAAADI in the germline V gene. The CDR3 sequence is 13 residues long. CDR3 sequence (DNA): TGCGCCAGCAGTGGGGACTACCACAATGAGCAGTTCTTC. This translates into CASSGDYHNEQFF.

The chain carries TRBV27 and TRBJ2-7; unclear D gene. Germline-derived CDR1 and CDR2 are MNHEY and SMNVEV (reference sequence). There are 14 residues in the CDR3. The ends were cut back, 3 bases at V and 2 bases at J, with 11 bases in the middle. The CDR3 DNA sequence: TGTGCCAGCAGTTTTCAATCCCAGACCTACGAGCAGTACTTC. Translation: CASSFQSQTYEQYF.

The V gene is TRBV2, the J gene TRBJ2-1; 10 bases fit TRBD1. The CDR3 is 13 residues long. The germline V gene has CDR1 SNHLY and CDR2 FYNNEI. V shed 10 bases, J shed 6 bases, and the junction held 6 bases outside the gene matches. The CDR3 spells CATGTGDGNEQFF. As DNA, the CDR3 is TGTGCCACCGGGACAGGGGACGGCAATGAGCAGTTCTTC.

The chain recombines TRBV5-5 with TRBJ1-1; D is possibly TRBD1 (5 bases). Germline assignment: CDR1 SGHKS and CDR2 YYEKEE (reference sequence). CDR3 length: 13 residues. V was shortened by 3 bases and J by 0 bases, with 6 bases between the two germline ends. CDR3 amino acids: CASSWTLNTEAFF. Here the CDR3 DNA reads TGTGCCAGCAGCTGGACATTGAACACTGAAGCTTTCTTT.

The chain combines TRBV13 with TRBJ1-4; D ambiguous. Trimming pared 5 bases from V and 5 bases from J, leaving 15 bases between. This CDR3 has 15 residues. The germline V gene has CDR1 PRHDT and CDR2 FYEKMQ (reference sequence). As DNA, the CDR3 is TGTGCCAGCAGCACGCGTCAGAGGGCGAATGAAAAACTGTTTTTT. Encoded protein: CASSTRQRANEKLFF.

This chain connects TRBV6-1 to TRBJ1-6, with 7 nucleotides matching TRBD1. The CDR3 extends over 16 amino acids. V lost 3 bases, J lost 6 bases, and 8 bases stayed unmatched. Germline CDR1 is MNHNS and CDR2 is SASEGT. The CDR3 is CASSETTGVSNSPLHF. Written as DNA, the CDR3 is TGTGCCAGCAGTGAGACAACAGGGGTTTCTAATTCACCCCTCCACTTT.

J is TRBJ2-7 and V is TRBV19; TRBD2 is a possible D gene (5 bases). Germline-derived CDR1 and CDR2 are LNHDA and SQIVND (reference sequence). The CDR3 contains 16 residues. The V and J ends lost 7 bases and 0 bases respectively, with 19 bases between them. CDR3 bases: TGTGCCAGTAACGCTGGCCCCAGCGGCAGCTCCTACGAGCAGTACTTC. It encodes CASNAGPSGSSYEQYF.

The chain has TRBV28 and TRBJ2-7; 8 bases map to TRBD2. The J segment lost 2 bases and the V segment lost 8 bases, leaving 11 bases of the junction unmatched. CDR3 length: 15 residues. The germline V gene encodes CDR1 MDHEN and CDR2 SYDVKM. CDR3 bases: TGTGCCAGCCTGCCCCTACTAGCGGAGGCCTACGAGCAGTACTTC. Residues: CASLPLLAEAYEQYF.

This clone was seen just once. The genes are TRBV4-1 and TRBJ2-7; 9 bases fit TRBD1. The V segment lost 4 bases and the J segment 2 bases; nucleotides outside the gene matches: 18. From germline, CDR1 is MGHRA and CDR2 YSYEKL. This CDR3 has 19 amino acids. CDR3 region: CASSLPSTLRDRDPYEQYF. The CDR3 DNA reads as TGCGCCAGCAGCCTTCCATCCACCCTCCGGGACAGGGACCCCTACGAGCAGTACTTC.

The CDR3 sequence: CASSQVRVGETQYF. The CDR3 coding sequence is TGCGCCAGCAGCCAAGTCAGGGTTGGGGAGACCCAGTACTTC. The chain links TRBV4-1 to TRBJ2-5, with D possibly TRBD1 on 5 matching bases. From germline, CDR1 is MGHRA and CDR2 YSYEKL. Trimming took 1 base from V and 5 from J, leaving 11 bases between them. CDR3 size: 14 residues.